This T cell receptor beta chain was captured by sequencing in a study of cytomegalovirus exposure and HLA in healthy donors. The PCR employed 60 Vbeta primers together with 13 Jbeta primers. This table comes from immunoSEQ multiplex PCR, and its TCRdb copy is limited to in-frame clones, with some not included. The table has about 200,000 clones, about 13% seen once. Trimming took 4 bases from V and 5 from J; bases not matched to a gene: 2. Per the germline V gene, CDR1 is SGHKS and CDR2 is YYEKEE (reference sequence). The CDR3 has 13 amino acids. This clone was seen a handful of times. The sequenced sample consisted of PBMCs. This TCR derives from a man aged 50-59 years in good health and CMV-seropositive. This chain connects TRBV5-5 to TRBJ2-5; the match to TRBD1 covers 10 bases. The CDR3: CASSPDRGETQYF. As DNA, the CDR3 is TGTGCCAGCAGCCCGGACAGGGGGGAGACCCAGTACTTC.